One sample yielded the 25 T cell receptor beta chains listed below, sequenced in a study of blood T cell repertoires in COVID-19. TCRdb keeps only in-frame clones here, not all; method: immunoSEQ multiplex PCR. The data show over 60,000 clones, around 90% seen once. What was sequenced was peripheral blood. These receptors were collected from a woman older than 75 with active or convalescent COVID-19.

The V gene is TRBV2, the J gene TRBJ2-5; no definite D call. CDR3 length equals 11 residues. V was clipped by 6 bases and J by 7 bases, with 9 bases between them. Per the germline V gene, CDR1 is SNHLY and CDR2 is FYNNEI. The DNA for the CDR3 is TGTGCCAGCAGCCAGGTGGGGACCCAGTACTTC. Protein product: CASSQVGTQYF. Filled out from reference TRBV2 and TRBJ2-5, the complete variable domain reads EPEVTQTPSHQVTQMGQEVILRCVPISNHLYFYWYRQILGQKVEFLVSFYNNEISEKSEIFDDQFSVERPDGSNFTLKIRSTKLEDSAMYFCASSQVGTQYFGPGTRLLVL.

This clone was seen a single time. This rearrangement joins TRBV30 to TRBJ2-1, with 8 bases fitting TRBD1. This CDR3 is 11 amino acids long. Looked up from germline, CDR1 is GTSNPN and CDR2 is SVGIG (reference sequence). Losses at the gene ends were 7 bases for V and 8 bases for J; bases not matched to a gene: 4. For the CDR3, the DNA is TGTGCCTTGGACAGGGCCGATGAGCAGTTCTTC. Protein: CALDRADEQFF. The variable domain in full, completed from reference TRBV30 and TRBJ2-1, reads SQTIHQWPATLVQPVGSPLSLECTVEGTSNPNLYWYRQAAGRGLQLLFYSVGIGQISSEVPQNLSASRPQDRQFILSSKKLLLSDSGFYLCALDRADEQFFGPGTRLTVL.

J is TRBJ2-3 and V is TRBV4-2; D remains ambiguous. Trimming pared 1 base from V and 4 bases from J, leaving 9 bases between. Germline V lookup: CDR1 LGHNA, CDR2 YNFKEQ. The CDR3 contains 14 residues. The CDR3 sequence is CASSQVAGPDTQYF. In nucleotides, the CDR3 is TGTGCCAGCAGCCAAGTGGCTGGTCCAGATACGCAGTATTTT.

The V and J genes are TRBV5-6 and TRBJ1-5, with no clear D. This CDR3 contains 12 residues. Deletions cut 4 bases from V and 9 bases from J, with 11 bases between. The germline V gene has CDR1 SGHDT and CDR2 YYEEEE. The CDR3 is CASSPGSGPQHF. CDR3 sequence (DNA): TGTGCCAGCAGCCCCGGGTCGGGGCCCCAGCATTTT.

CDR3 nucleotides: TGTGCCAGCAGCCGACACCTAGCGGGCCTTAGGGACACCGGGGAGCTGTTTTTT. It is translated as CASSRHLAGLRDTGELFF. This chain joins TRBV6-2 or TRBV6-3 and TRBJ2-2; 8 bases line up with TRBD2. This CDR3 region has 18 residues. V shed 6 bases, J shed 3 bases, and the junction held 15 bases outside the gene matches. Germline CDR1 and CDR2: MNHEY and SVGEGT.

This clone appeared once. This chain joins TRBV4-3 and TRBJ2-3; no reliable D call. The CDR3 has 13 amino acids. The germline CDR1 and CDR2 sequences are LGHNA and YSLEER. The V end was cut by 5 bases, the J end by 6 bases, with 12 bases between. The CDR3 coding sequence is TGCGCCAGCAGCTCAAGATCACAGGATACGCAGTATTTT. Translation: CASSSRSQDTQYF.

The rearrangement joins TRBV6-5 to TRBJ1-1; TRBD1 aligns across 8 bases. V shed 2 bases, J shed 3 bases, and the junction held 5 bases outside the gene matches. The CDR3 runs 15 residues. Germline CDR1 MNHEY, CDR2 SVGAGI. The CDR3 DNA follows: TGTGCCAGCAGTTACAGGACAGGGTGGGACACTGAAGCTTTCTTT. It codes for CASSYRTGWDTEAFF.

V gene TRBV6-5 combines with J gene TRBJ1-1; D perhaps matches TRBD1 (5 bases). In germline, CDR1 is MNHEY, CDR2 SVGAGI. CDR3 length: 14 amino acids. The V and J ends lost 4 bases and 6 bases respectively, with 15 bases between them. CDR3 DNA sequence: TGTGCCAGCAGTTCCGATACCAGGGTAGCTGAAGCTTTCTTT. As protein: CASSSDTRVAEAFF.

V and J are TRBV10-3 and TRBJ2-1; D is ambiguous. This CDR3 comprises 13 residues. From germline, CDR1 is ENHRY and CDR2 SYGVKD. V was cut by 6 bases and J by 5 bases, with 11 bases left in between. The CDR3 sequence: CAISPRVNNEQFF. The CDR3 DNA reads TGTGCCATCAGCCCACGCGTAAACAATGAGCAGTTCTTC.

This chain joins TRBV27 and TRBJ1-6; D perhaps matches TRBD1 (5 bases). Trimming left V 8 bases short and J 11 bases short, with 22 bases between. The CDR3 contains 15 residues. Germline V gene sequence: CDR1 MNHEY, CDR2 SMNVEV (reference sequence). The CDR3 reads CASSFVGGEGTPLHF. CDR3 sequence (DNA): TGTGCCAGCTCCTTCGTCGGGGGGGAGGGGACACCCCTCCACTTT.

This chain links TRBV2 with TRBJ1-5; TRBD1 is a possible D gene (5 bases). The CDR3 loop spans 15 amino acids. Looked up from germline, CDR1 is SNHLY and CDR2 is FYNNEI. The V gene lost 3 bases and the J gene lost 0 bases, with 9 bases spanning the gap. CDR3 sequence: CASSDGTHSNQPQHF. Here the CDR3 DNA reads TGTGCCAGCAGTGACGGGACTCATAGCAATCAGCCCCAGCATTTT.

This clone appeared once. This chain uses TRBV7-2 with TRBJ2-2; maybe TRBD1 (6 bases). CDR1 and CDR2 from the germline V gene are SGHTA and FQGNSA. There are 14 residues in the CDR3. V gave up 3 bases and J gave up 7 bases, with 12 bases separating them. Written as DNA, the CDR3 is TGTGCCAGCAGCTTTACGGCAGGGGTCGGGGAGCTGTTTTTT. It encodes CASSFTAGVGELFF.

The chain couples TRBV11-2 to TRBJ2-5; 8 nucleotides align to TRBD1. With V trimmed by 4 bases and J by 14 bases, 6 bases remained unmatched. Germline V lookup: CDR1 SGHAT, CDR2 FQNNGV. CDR3 size: 11 residues. CDR3 nucleotide sequence: TGTGCCAGCAGCTCTCCGGGACAGGTATACTTC. Translated, it gives CASSSPGQVYF.

The chain is built from TRBV5-1 and TRBJ1-1; D uncertain. The germline V and J ends were trimmed by 0 bases and 2 bases, with 11 bases remaining between them. This CDR3 contains 15 residues. The germline V gene encodes CDR1 SGHRS and CDR2 YFSETQ. CDR3 sequence reads: CASSLVGDPNTEAFF. The DNA for the CDR3 is TGCGCCAGCAGCTTGGTGGGAGATCCCAACACTGAAGCTTTCTTT.

V is TRBV7-9 and J is TRBJ2-7; perhaps TRBD1 as D (6 bases). Trimming left V 5 bases short and J 7 bases short, with 12 bases between. This CDR3 is 12 amino acids long. Germline V gene sequence: CDR1 SEHNR, CDR2 FQNEAQ (reference sequence). The chain's CDR3 is CASSTQGNEQYF. The CDR3, as DNA: TGTGCCAGCAGCACACAGGGTAATGAGCAGTACTTC. The complete variable domain, with remaining parts taken from reference TRBV7-9 and TRBJ2-7, reads DTGVSQNPRHKITKRGQNVTFRCDPISEHNRLYWYRQTLGQGPEFLTYFQNEAQLEKSRLLSDRFSAERPKGSFSTLEIQRTEQGDSAMYLCASSTQGNEQYFGPGTRLTVT.

This chain links TRBV4-1 with TRBJ2-5, with 11 bases lining up with TRBD2. There are 17 residues in the CDR3. The V segment lost 4 bases and the J segment 1 base; nucleotides outside the gene matches: 8. Germline CDR1 is MGHRA and CDR2 is YSYEKL. The CDR3 nucleotides are TGCGCCAGCAGCCGGCTAGCGGGGGGCCAGTCCCAAGAGACCCAGTACTTC. Protein product: CASSRLAGGQSQETQYF.

V and J are TRBV3-1 (or the pseudogene TRBV3-2) and TRBJ2-2, with TRBD2 matching 8 bases. Germline CDR1 is LGHDT and CDR2 is YNNKEL (reference sequence). The junction had 7 bases not matched to a gene; V was cut back by 1 base and J by 6 bases. This CDR3 has 16 amino acids. Here the CDR3 reads CASSQGSAGGAGELFF. In DNA, the CDR3 is TGTGCCAGCAGCCAAGGTTCGGCCGGGGGGGCCGGGGAGCTGTTTTTT.

The chain couples TRBV28 to TRBJ1-3; possibly TRBD1 for D (5 bases). Germline V gives CDR1 MDHEN, CDR2 SYDVKM. The V end lost 6 bases, the J end lost 3 bases, and 12 bases lay between the germline ends. The CDR3 is made up of 14 amino acids. Here the CDR3 reads CASRSGAVGNTIYF. In nucleotides, the CDR3 is TGTGCCAGCAGGAGCGGGGCAGTTGGAAACACCATATATTTT.

The chain joins TRBV7-9 to TRBJ2-3; TRBD1 might be the D (5 bases). V lost 5 bases to trimming and J lost 2 bases, with 11 bases between them. The CDR3 contains 14 residues. Germline values: CDR1 SEHNR, CDR2 FQNEAQ (reference sequence). The CDR3 here is CASSLQAITDTQYF. CDR3 DNA sequence: TGTGCCAGCAGCCTACAGGCTATCACAGATACGCAGTATTTT.

This rearrangement joins TRBV5-6 to TRBJ1-1; 7 bases line up with TRBD1. The CDR3 has 16 residues. The V and J ends lost 5 bases and 1 base, in that order; junction bases with no gene match: 11. Germline CDR1 reads SGHDT; CDR2 reads YYEEEE. The CDR3 region is CASRARGNRGNTEAFF. The CDR3 region has the DNA TGTGCCAGCAGGGCCAGGGGGAACAGGGGGAACACTGAAGCTTTCTTT. The full variable domain, rest sourced from reference TRBV5-6 and TRBJ1-1, is DAGVTQSPTHLIKTRGQQVTLRCSPKSGHDTVSWYQQALGQGPQFIFQYYEEEERQRGNFPDRFSGHQFPNYSSELNVNALLLGDSALYLCASRARGNRGNTEAFFGQGTRLTVV.

The chain uses TRBV5-4 and TRBJ1-1, with D tentatively TRBD1 (5 bases). The CDR3 consists of 14 residues. CDR1 and CDR2 (germline): SGHNT, YYREEE (reference sequence). The ends were cut back, 1 base at V and 3 bases at J, with 10 bases in the middle. The CDR3 DNA reads as TGTGCCAGCAGCTTGAGGGGATTGTACACTGAAGCTTTCTTT. Its translation: CASSLRGLYTEAFF. The whole variable domain, filled in from reference TRBV5-4 and TRBJ1-1, reads ETGVTQSPTHLIKTRGQQVTLRCSSQSGHNTVSWYQQALGQGPQFIFQYYREEENGRGNFPPRFSGLQFPNYSSELNVNALELDDSALYLCASSLRGLYTEAFFGQGTRLTVV.

The chain recombines TRBV4-3 with TRBJ2-1; D is possibly TRBD2 (6 bases). This CDR3 region has 15 residues. Trimming took 3 bases from V and 8 from J, leaving 17 bases between them. Germline V gene data show CDR1 as LGHNA and CDR2 as YSLEER. The CDR3 loop reads CASSHPGLQSHEQFF. Written as DNA, the CDR3 is TGCGCCAGCAGCCATCCGGGACTCCAGAGCCATGAGCAGTTCTTC.

This chain links TRBV5-4 with TRBJ1-4; D might be TRBD1 (5 bases). CDR3 length equals 14 residues. The germline gives CDR1 SGHNT, CDR2 YYREEE (reference sequence). V was pared by 6 bases and J by 5 bases, with 14 bases between. This CDR3 is CASTRRGGNEKLFF. CDR3 in DNA: TGTGCCAGCACCCGTCGGGGGGGGAATGAAAAACTGTTTTTT.

V and J are TRBV4-3 and TRBJ1-4; TRBD1 might be the D (5 bases). In germline, CDR1 is LGHNA, CDR2 YSLEER. The CDR3 covers 16 residues. The V end lost 0 bases, the J end lost 8 bases, and 16 bases lay between the germline ends. The DNA for the CDR3 is TGCGCCAGCAGCCAAGATCTTTCAGGGAAGAAAGAAAAACTGTTTTTT. This codes for CASSQDLSGKKEKLFF.

V usage is TRBV7-2 and J usage is TRBJ2-3; D is perhaps TRBD1 (6 bases). Trimming shortened V by 3 bases and J by 0 bases, and 10 bases separated the two germline ends. CDR1 SGHTA and CDR2 FQGNSA come from the germline V gene. The length of the CDR3 is 15 residues. CDR3: CASSLDSSSTDTQYF. CDR3 nucleotides: TGTGCCAGCAGCTTGGACAGCTCTAGCACAGATACGCAGTATTTT.